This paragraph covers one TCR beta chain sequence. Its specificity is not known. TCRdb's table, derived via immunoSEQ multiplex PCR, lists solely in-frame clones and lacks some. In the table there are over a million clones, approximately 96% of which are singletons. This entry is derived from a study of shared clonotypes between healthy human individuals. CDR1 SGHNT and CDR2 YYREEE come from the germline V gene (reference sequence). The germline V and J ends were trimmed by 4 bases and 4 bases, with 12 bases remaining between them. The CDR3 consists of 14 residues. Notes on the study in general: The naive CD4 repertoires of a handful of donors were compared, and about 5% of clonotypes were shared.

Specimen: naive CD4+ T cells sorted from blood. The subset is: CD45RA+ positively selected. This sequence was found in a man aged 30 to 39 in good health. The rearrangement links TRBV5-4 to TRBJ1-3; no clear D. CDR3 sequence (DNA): TGTGCCAGCAGCCTGGGCCAGACCGGAAACACCATATATTTT. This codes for CASSLGQTGNTIYF.